This T cell receptor beta chain was obtained from a study of regulatory T cells in long-lasting Graves disease. Time point described: newly diagnosed GD, antithyroid drugs for less than 3 months. Scientists built the TCR library using RNA that was extracted from PBMCs. With iRepertoire HTBI primers and Arm-PCR of CDR3 regions, TCR beta libraries were built. TCRdb reprocessed the multiplex PCR reads via MiXCR and lists one record per CDR3 protein. Among approximately 300,000 distinct CDR3 sequences listed, about 20% were seen once. Germline-derived CDR1 and CDR2 are SEHNR and FQNEAQ (reference sequence). This CDR3 has 16 residues. V was cut by 10 bases and J by 1 base, with 20 bases left in between.

The genes are TRBV7-9 and TRBJ2-4, with D perhaps matching TRBD1 (5 bases). Sequencing was performed on peripheral blood mononuclear cells (PBMCs), taken at new diagnosis, from a patient treated with antithyroid drugs. This clonotype originated in a female donor with Graves disease. As DNA, the CDR3 is TGTGCCATCCTTCAGGAAGGGGCTGAGGCCAAAAACATTCAGTACTTC. This encodes CAILQEGAEAKNIQYF.